Below are 3 T cell receptor beta chains sequenced from a single sample in a study of beta chain features in type 1 diabetes. All of the isolated RNA was reverse transcribed, so expressed TCRB transcripts were sequenced. Profiling relied on immunoSEQ multiplex PCR, and the TCRdb table lists in-frame clones only, not all of them. The table has about half a million clones, 30% seen once. The sample was naive CD4+ T cells from blood. The receptors were sampled from a man younger than 30 in good health.

This chain connects TRBV7-6 to TRBJ2-2, with TRBD1 identical over 8 bases. The CDR3 loop spans 15 amino acids. Germline CDR1 reads SGHVS; CDR2 reads FNYEAQ. The junction had 7 bases not matched to a gene; V was cut back by 4 bases and J by 6 bases. The CDR3 spells CASSSQYRGSGELFF. CDR3 sequence (DNA): TGTGCCAGCAGCTCACAGTACAGGGGGTCCGGGGAGCTGTTTTTT.

The chain has TRBV4-3 and TRBJ2-1; 13 positions agree with TRBD2. This CDR3 is built from 19 residues. Trimming at V came to 3 bases and at J to 7 bases, leaving 15 bases not matched to a gene. From germline, CDR1 is LGHNA and CDR2 YSLEER. The CDR3 region has the DNA TGCGCCAGCAGCCAGCGACTGACGGCCAGGACTAGCGGGAGTAATGAGCAGTTCTTC. This gives the protein CASSQRLTARTSGSNEQFF.

This clone was found once. The rearrangement links TRBV27 to TRBJ2-5; 8 nucleotides line up with TRBD2. The germline V gene encodes CDR1 MNHEY and CDR2 SMNVEV (reference sequence). J was trimmed by 4 bases and V by 2 bases; bases with no gene match: 12. This CDR3 region has 17 residues. The CDR3 DNA reads as TGTGCCAGCAGTTTACTCAGCGGGAGAGAGGGAATAGAGACCCAGTACTTC. The encoded protein is CASSLLSGREGIETQYF.